The entry below describes one T cell receptor beta chain. Its specificity is not known. Repertoires were generated with immunoSEQ multiplex PCR, while TCRdb's copy carries only in-frame clones and drops some. The top ten hold about 0.3% of the sample, which has around 100,000 clones, almost 95% seen once. The data originate from a study of T cell repertoires and HLA-DP antigens. The overall study: CD4+ T cells were cocultured with HeLa cells expressing HLA-DP. Donor ages ranged from 18-to-29 to 60-to-69; a couple of men, one woman.

There are 14 residues in the CDR3. Germline values: CDR1 SGHRS, CDR2 YFSETQ. Losses at the gene ends were 5 bases for V and 1 base for J; bases not matched to a gene: 5. Specimen: CD4+ T cells from PBMCs. The sequence derives from a woman aged 18-29 years in good health and CMV-seronegative. The gene calls are TRBV5-1 and TRBJ1-1, with 7 bases identical to TRBD1. The CDR3, as DNA: TGCGCCAGCAGACGACAGGGCGAGAACACTGAAGCTTTCTTT. This encodes CASRRQGENTEAFF.